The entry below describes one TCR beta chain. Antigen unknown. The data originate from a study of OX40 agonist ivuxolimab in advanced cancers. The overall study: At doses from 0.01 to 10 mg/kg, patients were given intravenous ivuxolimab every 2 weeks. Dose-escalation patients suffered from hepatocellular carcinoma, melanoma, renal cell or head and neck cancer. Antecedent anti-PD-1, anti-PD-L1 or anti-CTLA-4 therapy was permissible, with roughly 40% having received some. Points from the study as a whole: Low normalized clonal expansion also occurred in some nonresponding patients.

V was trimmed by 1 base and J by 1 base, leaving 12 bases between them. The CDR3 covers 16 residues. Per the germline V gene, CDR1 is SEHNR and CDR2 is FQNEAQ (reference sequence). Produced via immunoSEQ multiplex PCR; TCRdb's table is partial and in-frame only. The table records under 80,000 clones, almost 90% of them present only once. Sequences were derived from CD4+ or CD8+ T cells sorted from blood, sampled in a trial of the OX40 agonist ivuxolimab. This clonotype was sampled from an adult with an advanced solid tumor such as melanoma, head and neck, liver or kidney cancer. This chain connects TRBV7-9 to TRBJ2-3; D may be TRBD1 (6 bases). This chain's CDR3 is CASSLGGSGGTDTQYF. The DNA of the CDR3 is TGTGCCAGCAGCTTAGGAGGGTCAGGGGGCACAGATACGCAGTATTTT.